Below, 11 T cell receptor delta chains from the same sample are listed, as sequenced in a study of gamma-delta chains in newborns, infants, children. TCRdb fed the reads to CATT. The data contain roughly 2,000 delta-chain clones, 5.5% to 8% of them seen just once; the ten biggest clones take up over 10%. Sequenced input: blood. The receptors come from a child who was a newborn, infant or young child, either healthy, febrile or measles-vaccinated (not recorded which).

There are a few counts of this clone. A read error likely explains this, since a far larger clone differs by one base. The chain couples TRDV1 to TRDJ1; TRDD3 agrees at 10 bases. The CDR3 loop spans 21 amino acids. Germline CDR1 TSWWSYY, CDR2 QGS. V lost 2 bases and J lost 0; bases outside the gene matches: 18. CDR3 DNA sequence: TGTGCTCTTGGGGAAATATGGGGTTCCCCACTGGGGGATCCGTACACCGATAAACTCATCTTT. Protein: CALGEIWGSPLGDPYTDKLIF.

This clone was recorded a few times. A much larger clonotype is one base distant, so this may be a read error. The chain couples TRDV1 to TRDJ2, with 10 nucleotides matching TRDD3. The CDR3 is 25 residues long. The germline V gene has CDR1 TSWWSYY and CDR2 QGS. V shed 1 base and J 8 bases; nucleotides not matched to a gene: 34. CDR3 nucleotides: TGTGCTCTTGGGGAACCCCTCCCCTTCCGGCTACTGGGGGATTCGGTCGTCGTATTCCCCGCACAACTCTTCTTT. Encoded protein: CALGEPLPFRLLGDSVVVFPAQLFF.

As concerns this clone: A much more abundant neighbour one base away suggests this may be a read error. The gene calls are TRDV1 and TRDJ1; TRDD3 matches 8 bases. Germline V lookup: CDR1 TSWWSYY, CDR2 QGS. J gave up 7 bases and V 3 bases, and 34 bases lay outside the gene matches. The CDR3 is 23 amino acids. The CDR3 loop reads CALGEALSALLQGVLGASTKLIF. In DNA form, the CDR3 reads TGTGCTCTTGGGGAGGCTCTTTCTGCCCTCCTACAGGGGGTACTGGGGGCATCAACTAAACTCATCTTT.

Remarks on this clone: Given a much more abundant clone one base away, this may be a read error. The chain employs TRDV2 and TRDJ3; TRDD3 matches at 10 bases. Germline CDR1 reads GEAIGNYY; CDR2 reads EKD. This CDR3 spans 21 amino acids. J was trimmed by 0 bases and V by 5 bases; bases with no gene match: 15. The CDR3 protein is CACGNVLGDLRSSWDTRQMFF. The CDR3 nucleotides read TGTGCCTGTGGCAACGTACTGGGGGATCTCCGGAGCTCCTGGGACACCCGACAGATGTTTTTC.

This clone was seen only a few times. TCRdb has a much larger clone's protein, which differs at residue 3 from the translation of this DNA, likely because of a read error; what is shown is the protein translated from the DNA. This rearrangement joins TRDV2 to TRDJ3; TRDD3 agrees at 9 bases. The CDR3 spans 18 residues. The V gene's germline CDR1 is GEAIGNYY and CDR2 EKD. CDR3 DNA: TGTGCCCGTGACACCGGGGGATACAGCTCCTGGGACACCCGACAGATGTTTTTC. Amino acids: CARDTGGYSSWDTRQMFF.

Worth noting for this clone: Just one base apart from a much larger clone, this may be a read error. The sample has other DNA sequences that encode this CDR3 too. For the CDR3, the DNA is TGTGCTCTTGGGGAACCCCTCCCCTTCCGACTACTGGGGGATTTGGTCGTCGTATTCCCCGCACAACTCTTCTTT. The encoded protein is CALGEPLPFRLLGDLVVVFPAQLFF. The V gene is TRDV1, the J gene TRDJ2; 10 bases align to TRDD3. Germline assignment: CDR1 TSWWSYY and CDR2 QGS. The length of the CDR3 is 25 residues. V lost 1 base and J lost 8; bases outside the gene matches: 34.

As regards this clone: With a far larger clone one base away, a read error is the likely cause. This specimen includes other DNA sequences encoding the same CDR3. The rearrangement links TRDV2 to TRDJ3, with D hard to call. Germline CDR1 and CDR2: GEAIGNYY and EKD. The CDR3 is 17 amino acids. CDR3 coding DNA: TGTGCCTGCGACACGGTCTCGAGCTCCTGGGACACCCGACAGATGTTTTTC. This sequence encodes CACDTVSSSWDTRQMFF.

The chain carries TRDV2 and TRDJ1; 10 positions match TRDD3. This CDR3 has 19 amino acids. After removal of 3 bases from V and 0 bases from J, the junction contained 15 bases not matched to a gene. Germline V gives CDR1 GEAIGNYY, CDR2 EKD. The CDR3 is CACDVLTGGSRPNTDKLIF. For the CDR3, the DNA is TGTGCCTGTGACGTCCTTACTGGGGGATCTCGTCCAAACACCGATAAACTCATCTTT.

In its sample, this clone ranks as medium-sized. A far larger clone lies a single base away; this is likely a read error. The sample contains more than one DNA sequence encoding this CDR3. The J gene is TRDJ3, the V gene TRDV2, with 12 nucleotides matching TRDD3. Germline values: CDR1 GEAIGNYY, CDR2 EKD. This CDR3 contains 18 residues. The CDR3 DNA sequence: TGTGCCTGTGACACCGTACTGGGGGATACCTGGGACACCCGGCAGATGTTTTTC. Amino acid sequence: CACDTVLGDTWDTRQMFF.

In DNA, the CDR3 is TGTGCCTGTGACACCAGAGGGGTGGGACCAAGAGCCGATAAACTCATCTTT. It codes for CACDTRGVGPRADKLIF. The V gene is TRDV2, the J gene TRDJ1, with D uncertain. Trimming removed 0 bases at V and 3 bases at J, with 19 bases between. The CDR3 totals 17 residues. Germline V gene sequence: CDR1 GEAIGNYY, CDR2 EKD.

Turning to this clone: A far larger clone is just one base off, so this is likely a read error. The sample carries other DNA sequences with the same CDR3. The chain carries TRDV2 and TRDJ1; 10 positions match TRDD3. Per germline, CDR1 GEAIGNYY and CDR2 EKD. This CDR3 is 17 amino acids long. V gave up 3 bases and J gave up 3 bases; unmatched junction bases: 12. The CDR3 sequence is CACDSRTGGCLSDKLIF. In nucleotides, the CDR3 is TGTGCCTGTGACTCACGGACTGGGGGATGCTTATCCGATAAACTCATCTTT.